This T cell receptor beta chain was sequenced for a study of persistence of HIV-infected CD4 T cells (dated by TCRdb to about 2020). Regarding the research as a whole: The study isolated CMV- and HIV-1 Gag-responding CD4+ T cells from ART-treated individuals to examine antigen-driven clonal expansion of HIV-1-infected cells. The median time the participants had spent on suppressive ART was approximately eight years. Peripheral blood samples of up to 180 mL were collected at multiple time points, except for a couple of participants, who underwent leukapheresis at a single time point. TCRbeta sequencing assessed the clonality of all cells in each sorted population, while proviral sequencing assessed the clonality of infected cells. In the cross-participant TCR cluster analysis, eight or nine participants were included for CMV and about 7 participants were included for Gag. General conclusions and limits of the study: Only a small number of individuals took part in the study, and only a limited range of antigens was tested. Within the same sorted populations, how oligoclonal the TCRs were correlated with how oligoclonal the proviruses were. Restriction of bulk TCR analyses to the rare CMV-responding cells that actually carried HIV-1 proviruses was not possible. TCRbeta richness in CMV- and Gag-responding cells was significantly lower than in anti-CD3/anti-CD28-responding cells; CMV-responding cells had higher oligoclonality than CD3/CD28-stimulated and Gag-responding cells. Antigen-responding cells were enriched for expanded CDR3beta sequences that were degenerate, which suggests that CD4+ responses to CMV and Gag underwent convergent selection.

From cysteine to phenylalanine, the CDR3 is 14 amino acids long. CDR3 DNA is the only sequence kept; it has 42 bases, read in frame from the first base. According to the germline V gene, CDR1 reads MNHEY and CDR2 reads SVGAGI. V is cut by 2 bases and J by 4 bases, and the space between the germline ends is 9 bases. TCRbeta repertoires were sequenced from genomic DNA with the immunoSEQ hsTCRB assay version 4 in survey mode. Genomic DNA was diluted to about 9.9 ng/uL, and up to about 1 ug per sample was used for TCRbeta sequencing. For the original study's pipeline: ImmunoSeq Analyzer 3.0 was used for analysis of TCRbeta data, and diversity was computed on productive nucleotide rearrangements. Lower-bound TCR diversity was estimated with the improved Chao index, and clonality with the Gini coefficient using the Immunarch R package. When different nucleotide rearrangements encoded the same CDR3beta amino acid sequence, each rearrangement was treated as a distinct clonotype. TCRbeta sequences significantly enriched in antigen-responding cells relative to anti-CD3/anti-CD28-activated cells were identified by differential abundance analysis. TCRs were clustered by predicted peptide-MHC specificity with GLIPH2, both within individual participants and across merged participant data sets. TCRdb took over this immuneACCESS table, retaining in-frame rearrangements with V and J assigned. Such tables are incomplete; in checked studies, under half of the missing clones stem from an unresolved V gene, and the remainder is unexplained. D and trimming were read from the DNA, whereas the V and J calls and clone size are those reported in that table. The sample has tens of thousands of clones on record, 78% of them singletons. Together, the top ten hold about 14% of the sample.

Notes on this clone: Its antigen is still unknown. No qualities accompany the bases; no much larger clone lies one base away.

Sample treatment or condition, as interpreted from the label and publication: suppressive antiretroviral therapy. A pool of overlapping 15-mer peptides from HIV-1 Gag, at around 1.1 ug per peptide per mL, was used to stimulate the cells. Nonresponding CD40L-negative CD69-negative CD45RO-high memory CD4+ T cells were sorted as memory populations depleted of antigen-responding cells. Participants were HIV-1-infected adults who started suppressive ART during chronic infection. For at least 4 years, the participants' plasma HIV-1 RNA had been undetectable, below 50 copies/mL. To be included, a participant needed positive CMV serology and a CD4+ T cell count above 400 cells/uL. Before stimulation, PBMCs were isolated using density centrifugation and then depleted of CD8+ T cells. Stimulation of CD8-depleted PBMCs was carried out for 15 to 20 hours with anti-CD28/CD49d costimulation, CD40-blocking antibody and enfuvirtide, to prevent new infections. Cell sorting was performed on a Beckman Coulter MoFlo Legacy or XDP sorter, and dead cells were excluded with propidium iodide. Genomic DNA was extracted using the QIAamp DNA Mini Kit for samples with more than one million cells and using the Quick-DNA Microprep Kit for all other samples.

The V gene is TRBV6-5 and the J gene is TRBJ1-5; the D segment could be TRBD1, given 5 matching bases. The specimen was CD4+ T cells sorted from PBMCs after approximately 20-hour stimulation, collected from a patient who received antiretroviral therapy. The label giving this sample's cell subset or site can be read as: CD40L-CD69- CD45RO-high memory CD4 T cells not responding to Gag peptides. The receptor's source is an adult man with HIV who was CMV-seropositive. The CDR3 protein is CASSYHAGNQPQHF. The nucleotides are TGTGCCAGCAGTTACCATGCAGGGAATCAGCCCCAGCATTTT.